A selection of T cell receptor beta chains follows, all from one sample in a study of cytomegalovirus exposure and HLA in healthy donors. Assay: immunoSEQ multiplex PCR; the TCRdb copy retains only in-frame clones and omits some. The repertoire has 150,000 to 200,000 clones, 60% to 85% of them found once; the top ten carry about 1.5%. Sequencing used PBMCs. These receptors were obtained from a man between 18 and 29 years old in good health and CMV-seronegative. The CDR3 runs from the conserved cysteine through the conserved F or W. D genes are given only for firm matches. For some rows the clone size is stated as once, few or many, or as a class when expanded; others skip it.

d_gene: NA
abundance: NA
v_gene: TRBV15
j_gene: TRBJ1-1
CDR3nt: TGTGCCACCAGCAGAGAAGTACTAGACTACACTGAAGCTTTCTTT
CDR3aa: CATSREVLDYTEAFF

d_gene: TRBD1
abundance: NA
v_gene: TRBV27
j_gene: TRBJ2-7
CDR3nt: TGTGCCAGCAGTTTATCGGGGACAGGGGCGGCCTACGAGCAGTACTTC
CDR3aa: CASSLSGTGAAYEQYF

d_gene: NA
abundance: NA
v_gene: TRBV15
j_gene: TRBJ1-2
CDR3nt: TGTGCCACCAGCAGACCGGGGATGGGGTATGGCTACACCTTC
CDR3aa: CATSRPGMGYGYTF

d_gene: NA
abundance: NA
v_gene: TRBV5-4
j_gene: TRBJ2-7
CDR3nt: TGTGCCAGCAGCTCTGTAGCGCCCCGGGTCGAGCAGTACTTC
CDR3aa: CASSSVAPRVEQYF

d_gene: NA
abundance: NA
v_gene: TRBV5-1
j_gene: TRBJ2-3
CDR3nt: TGCGCCAGCAGCTTCCTAGGGGGCACAGATACGCAGTATTTT
CDR3aa: CASSFLGGTDTQYF

d_gene: TRBD2
abundance: NA
v_gene: TRBV7-2
j_gene: TRBJ2-5
CDR3nt: TGTGCCAGCAGCTTATTCCGGGGGGGCGGAAAGACCCAGTACTTC
CDR3aa: CASSLFRGGGKTQYF

d_gene: TRBD1
abundance: NA
v_gene: TRBV9
j_gene: TRBJ1-2
CDR3nt: TGTGCCAGCAGCGTCGGACAGGGCTATGGCTACACCTTC
CDR3aa: CASSVGQGYGYTF

d_gene: NA
abundance: few
v_gene: TRBV7-9
j_gene: TRBJ1-1
CDR3nt: TGTGCCAGCAGCCGCATCGAGGCGACGAACACTGAAGCTTTCTTT
CDR3aa: CASSRIEATNTEAFF

d_gene: NA
abundance: NA
v_gene: TRBV29-1
j_gene: TRBJ2-5
CDR3nt: TGCAGCGTTGATACGGCCACTGGGGAGGAGACCCAGTACTTC
CDR3aa: CSVDTATGEETQYF

d_gene: TRBD2
abundance: NA
v_gene: TRBV18
j_gene: TRBJ2-1
CDR3nt: TGTGCCAGCTCACCGCGTACTCCGGGACTAAGTAGTGGATATGAGCAGTTCTTC
CDR3aa: CASSPRTPGLSSGYEQFF

d_gene: NA
abundance: NA
v_gene: TRBV9
j_gene: TRBJ1-6
CDR3nt: TGTGCCAGCAGCGTAACCCCCACCAGGGAATCACCCCTCCACTTT
CDR3aa: CASSVTPTRESPLHF

d_gene: TRBD1
abundance: NA
v_gene: TRBV6-5
j_gene: TRBJ1-2
CDR3nt: TGTGCCAGCAGTTACTCCGACTACAGGGGGCATTATGGCTACACCTTC
CDR3aa: CASSYSDYRGHYGYTF

d_gene: NA
abundance: NA
v_gene: TRBV28
j_gene: TRBJ2-4
CDR3nt: TGTGCCAGCAGTTTTACGCGTTTGCAATTAGCCAAAAACATTCAGTACTTC
CDR3aa: CASSFTRLQLAKNIQYF

d_gene: NA
abundance: NA
v_gene: TRBV7-9
j_gene: TRBJ2-1
CDR3nt: TGTGCCAGCAGCCGGGGGGCTTACAATGAGCAGTTCTTC
CDR3aa: CASSRGAYNEQFF

d_gene: NA
abundance: NA
v_gene: TRBV25-1
j_gene: TRBJ2-7
CDR3nt: TGTGCCAGCAGTGTCCTAGCCTCCTACGAGCAGTACTTC
CDR3aa: CASSVLASYEQYF

d_gene: TRBD2
abundance: NA
v_gene: TRBV19
j_gene: TRBJ2-3
CDR3nt: TGTGCCAGTAGTCCCCTAGCGGCCAGCACAGATACGCAGTATTTT
CDR3aa: CASSPLAASTDTQYF

d_gene: TRBD1
abundance: NA
v_gene: TRBV5-6
j_gene: TRBJ1-5
CDR3nt: TGTGCCAGCAGCTTGGGACAGGGAAGTCAGCCCCAGCATTTT
CDR3aa: CASSLGQGSQPQHF

d_gene: TRBD2
abundance: NA
v_gene: TRBV28
j_gene: TRBJ2-1
CDR3nt: TGTGCCAGCTCATGGACTAGCGGGGACTATGAGCAGTTCTTC
CDR3aa: CASSWTSGDYEQFF

d_gene: TRBD2
abundance: NA
v_gene: TRBV10-3
j_gene: TRBJ2-3
CDR3nt: TGTGCCATCAGTGAACTAGCGGGAGTGAGAGATACGCAGTATTTT
CDR3aa: CAISELAGVRDTQYF

d_gene: TRBD1
abundance: NA
v_gene: TRBV6-5
j_gene: TRBJ1-2
CDR3nt: TGTGCCAGCAACAGGGGACAGGGGGTCGGCTATGGCTACACCTTC
CDR3aa: CASNRGQGVGYGYTF

d_gene: NA
abundance: NA
v_gene: TRBV27
j_gene: TRBJ1-3
CDR3nt: TGTGCCAGCGCCAAAGCGAGCTCTGGAAACACCATATATTTT
CDR3aa: CASAKASSGNTIYF

d_gene: NA
abundance: NA
v_gene: TRBV19
j_gene: TRBJ1-1
CDR3nt: TGTGCCAGTAGTTCGGACAGTGTGGATCCGAACACTGAAGCTTTCTTT
CDR3aa: CASSSDSVDPNTEAFF

d_gene: TRBD2
abundance: NA
v_gene: TRBV6-4
j_gene: TRBJ2-1
CDR3nt: TGTGCCAGCAGTGAGGGCCTAGCGGGGGCGTTTGACAATGAGCAGTTCTTC
CDR3aa: CASSEGLAGAFDNEQFF

d_gene: TRBD2
abundance: NA
v_gene: TRBV23-1
j_gene: TRBJ2-7
CDR3nt: TGCGCCAGCAGTCAATCTTCCCCCAGCGGGGGGCCCTGGCGGTGCGAGCAGTACTTC
CDR3aa: CASSQSSPSGGPWRCEQYF

d_gene: TRBD1
abundance: NA
v_gene: TRBV5-1
j_gene: TRBJ2-1
CDR3nt: TGCGCCAGCAACACCGAACCCAGGGGGCTCCTGCTTCGCCATGAGCAGTTCTTC
CDR3aa: CASNTEPRGLLLRHEQFF

d_gene: NA
abundance: once
v_gene: TRBV28
j_gene: TRBJ2-3
CDR3nt: TGTGCCAGCAGTCCCACAGGGAACAGGGCAGATACGCAGTATTTT
CDR3aa: CASSPTGNRADTQYF

d_gene: TRBD2
abundance: once
v_gene: TRBV28
j_gene: TRBJ2-7
CDR3nt: TGTGCCAGCAGTCCCCAGCGGGGGCCCGCCTACGAGCAGTACTTC
CDR3aa: CASSPQRGPAYEQYF

d_gene: NA
abundance: NA
v_gene: TRBV28
j_gene: TRBJ2-7
CDR3nt: TGTGCCAGCAGGCTACCGGGGTCTACCTACGAGCAGTACTTC
CDR3aa: CASRLPGSTYEQYF

d_gene: TRBD1
abundance: NA
v_gene: TRBV9
j_gene: TRBJ2-7
CDR3nt: TGTGCCAGCAGCCCGATTCAGGGGGTCGGCGAGCAGTACTTC
CDR3aa: CASSPIQGVGEQYF

d_gene: TRBD2
abundance: NA
v_gene: TRBV19
j_gene: TRBJ2-7
CDR3nt: TGTGCCAGTAGTGCTTCGGGGACTAGATCAGACGAGCAGTACTTC
CDR3aa: CASSASGTRSDEQYF

d_gene: TRBD1
abundance: NA
v_gene: TRBV28
j_gene: TRBJ2-2
CDR3nt: TGTGCCAGCGGCACCGGGACAGGGTTAAAGACCGGGGAGCTGTTTTTT
CDR3aa: CASGTGTGLKTGELFF

d_gene: TRBD1
abundance: NA
v_gene: TRBV28
j_gene: TRBJ1-1
CDR3nt: TGTGCCAGCAGTGCCAGGGGGCGCGGAGCTGAAGCTTTCTTT
CDR3aa: CASSARGRGAEAFF

d_gene: NA
abundance: few
v_gene: TRBV6-1
j_gene: TRBJ1-5
CDR3nt: TGTGCCAGCAGTGACAGTTATAGCAATCAGCCCCAGCATTTT
CDR3aa: CASSDSYSNQPQHF

d_gene: TRBD2
abundance: NA
v_gene: TRBV30
j_gene: TRBJ2-1
CDR3nt: TGTGCCTGGAGTGCACATGGGGGGGATGAGCAGTTCTTC
CDR3aa: CAWSAHGGDEQFF

d_gene: NA
abundance: NA
v_gene: TRBV6-5
j_gene: TRBJ2-5
CDR3nt: TGTGCCAGCAGTTATACAGGGCTCCAGACCCAGTACTTC
CDR3aa: CASSYTGLQTQYF

d_gene: TRBD1
abundance: NA
v_gene: TRBV27
j_gene: TRBJ2-1
CDR3nt: TGTGCCAGCAGCAGCCGACAGGGTCGGAACAATGAGCAGTTCTTC
CDR3aa: CASSSRQGRNNEQFF

d_gene: TRBD1
abundance: NA
v_gene: TRBV18
j_gene: TRBJ2-5
CDR3nt: TGTGCCACCGGACAGGGGTCCGGGGAGACCCAGTACTTC
CDR3aa: CATGQGSGETQYF

d_gene: NA
abundance: NA
v_gene: TRBV30
j_gene: TRBJ1-1
CDR3nt: TGTGCCTGGAGATTCCCGAGAAACACTGAAGCTTTCTTT
CDR3aa: CAWRFPRNTEAFF

d_gene: NA
abundance: NA
v_gene: TRBV11-2
j_gene: TRBJ1-2
CDR3nt: TGTGCCAGCAGCGGGGGGTCGGGCGGACCCTATGGCTACACCTTC
CDR3aa: CASSGGSGGPYGYTF

d_gene: TRBD2
abundance: few
v_gene: TRBV5-4
j_gene: TRBJ2-1
CDR3nt: TGTGCCAGCAGTTCCGTGGGGGGGTCACCCTACAATGAGCAGTTCTTC
CDR3aa: CASSSVGGSPYNEQFF

d_gene: NA
abundance: few
v_gene: TRBV14
j_gene: TRBJ2-1
CDR3nt: TGTGCCAGCAGCCAGAGGACTGCACACAATGAGCAGTTCTTC
CDR3aa: CASSQRTAHNEQFF

d_gene: NA
abundance: NA
v_gene: TRBV19
j_gene: TRBJ1-1
CDR3nt: TGTGCCAGTAGTACCCCCCCCCGGGGGGCTTTCTTT
CDR3aa: CASSTPPRGAFF

d_gene: TRBD2
abundance: NA
v_gene: TRBV7-6
j_gene: TRBJ2-1
CDR3nt: TGTGCCAGTACCGGACTAGCGGGAGGGCCTATCGGGTTCAATGAGCAGTTCTTC
CDR3aa: CASTGLAGGPIGFNEQFF

d_gene: NA
abundance: NA
v_gene: TRBV27
j_gene: TRBJ1-2
CDR3nt: TGTGCCAGCAGTTTAGAGGGAGGTTTCGGGGGTGGCTATGGCTACACCTTC
CDR3aa: CASSLEGGFGGGYGYTF

d_gene: NA
abundance: NA
v_gene: TRBV5-1
j_gene: TRBJ1-1
CDR3nt: TGCGCCAGCAGCTCACAACCGGGGGGTCGGGGGAACACTGAAGCTTTCTTT
CDR3aa: CASSSQPGGRGNTEAFF

d_gene: TRBD1
abundance: once
v_gene: TRBV7-9
j_gene: TRBJ1-1
CDR3nt: TGTGCCAGCAGCTCACTATGGACAGGAGAGAACACTGAAGCTTTCTTT
CDR3aa: CASSSLWTGENTEAFF

d_gene: TRBD2
abundance: NA
v_gene: TRBV9
j_gene: TRBJ2-1
CDR3nt: TGTGCCAGCGCCGCGGGGGGCGCTTTACACAATGAGCAGTTCTTC
CDR3aa: CASAAGGALHNEQFF

d_gene: NA
abundance: NA
v_gene: TRBV28
j_gene: TRBJ1-6
CDR3nt: TGTGCCAGCAGTTCCTCGCAGGGGAATAATTCACCCCTCCACTTT
CDR3aa: CASSSSQGNNSPLHF

d_gene: NA
abundance: NA
v_gene: TRBV9
j_gene: TRBJ1-2
CDR3nt: TGTGCCAGCAGCCCGGGGGGCAGGAATGGCTACACCTTC
CDR3aa: CASSPGGRNGYTF

d_gene: NA
abundance: NA
v_gene: TRBV28
j_gene: TRBJ1-1
CDR3nt: TGTGCCAGCAACAACCCGGGCGGGTACACTGAAGCTTTCTTT
CDR3aa: CASNNPGGYTEAFF

d_gene: TRBD1
abundance: NA
v_gene: TRBV30
j_gene: TRBJ1-2
CDR3nt: TGTGCCTTTTATGACCGGGACAGGGGGCATTTGGATGGCTACACCTTC
CDR3aa: CAFYDRDRGHLDGYTF

d_gene: NA
abundance: once
v_gene: TRBV23-1
j_gene: TRBJ2-7
CDR3nt: TGCGCCAGCAGTCAATCGAGCACAGAGTCCTACGAGCAGTACTTC
CDR3aa: CASSQSSTESYEQYF

d_gene: TRBD2
abundance: NA
v_gene: TRBV7-2
j_gene: TRBJ2-3
CDR3nt: TGTGCCAGCAGCTTACGAACAACTAGCGGGGGTACTAGCACAGATACGCAGTATTTT
CDR3aa: CASSLRTTSGGTSTDTQYF